The 5 T cell receptor beta chains below come from one sample, sequenced in a study of CD8+CD57+ T cells in acquired aplastic anemia (dated by TCRdb to between 2017 and 2018). Flow cytometry had shown CD8+CD57+ cell expansion in the patients selected for sequencing. The instrument was an Illumina HiSeq 2000. Genomic DNA served as template for TCR beta VDJ combination and CDR3 sequence profiling. TCRdb's own reprocessing of the public reads used fastp at Q25 and MiXCR and kept productive beta chains. Every CDR3 protein is listed once, alongside the most common genes and DNA of its rows. The table for this sample lists fewer than 250,000 distinct CDR3 sequences; less than 60% of them were counted only once. Together, the top ten hold 15% to 20% of the sample. Source material: sorted CD4+, CD8+, or CD8+CD57+ T cells (not recorded which) from PBMCs. The receptors come from a human donor with aplastic anemia.

Ten or more counts support this clonotype. CDR3 amino acids: CASSRQTSTDTQYF. The CDR3 DNA follows: TGTGCCAGCAGCCGACAGACTAGCACAGATACGCAGTATTTT. The rearrangement uses TRBV11-2 and TRBJ2-3; D perhaps matches TRBD1 (5 bases). CDR1 is SGHAT, CDR2 FQNNGV, per germline. The CDR3 extends over 14 amino acids. V gave up 5 bases and J gave up 0 bases, with 9 bases separating them.

The CDR3 is CASSSQTPMAYGYTF. The CDR3 coding sequence is TGTGCCAGTTCCTCCCAAACACCTATGGCCTATGGCTACACCTTC. This chain joins TRBV19 and TRBJ1-2, with D unresolved. Germline CDR1 and CDR2: LNHDA and SQIVND (reference sequence). The CDR3 is made up of 15 amino acids. V lost 8 bases and J 4 bases, leaving 20 bases between the germline ends.

This clonotype was recorded a few times. The chain joins TRBV20-1 to TRBJ2-4; 9 bases agree with TRBD1. Germline V gene lookup returns CDR1 DFQATT and CDR2 SNEGSKA (reference sequence). V shed 0 bases and J 3 bases; nucleotides not matched to a gene: 18. The CDR3 length is 20 residues. The CDR3 spells CSARDGGRDRVSRGKNIQYF. For the CDR3, the DNA is TGCAGTGCTAGAGATGGTGGGAGGGACAGGGTGTCGAGAGGCAAAAACATTCAGTACTTC.

This clonotype occurred once. The J gene is TRBJ2-7, the V gene TRBV27; weak D call: TRBD1 (6 bases). The V and J ends lost 6 bases and 4 bases respectively, with 16 bases between them. This CDR3 is 14 amino acids long. From germline, CDR1 is MNHEY and CDR2 SMNVEV (reference sequence). CDR3 amino acids: CASRPGQSAYEQYF. The DNA of the CDR3 is TGTGCCAGCAGGCCTGGACAGAGCGCGTACGAGCAGTACTTC.

This chain uses TRBV11-3 with TRBJ1-5, with D uncertain. V lost 6 bases and J 2 bases, leaving 11 bases between the germline ends. Germline lookup yields CDR1 SGHNT and CDR2 YENEEA. This CDR3 has 14 residues. The CDR3 bases are TGTGCCAGCAGTTGGGGAGGAGGCAATCAGCCCCAGCATTTT. Translating it yields CASSWGGGNQPQHF.